What follows are 27 T cell receptor beta chains derived from one specimen sequenced in a study of blood T cell repertoires in COVID-19. Method: immunoSEQ multiplex PCR; TCRdb's copy keeps in-frame clones and lacks some. Of roughly 250,000 clones listed, roughly 80% are singletons. Sequenced material: peripheral blood. The receptor set was obtained from a woman in her thirties or forties with active or convalescent COVID-19.

This chain joins TRBV7-9 and TRBJ1-2; 7 nucleotides agree with TRBD1. This CDR3 is built from 14 residues. Trimming took 0 bases from V and 5 from J; bases not matched to a gene: 3. Germline V gives CDR1 SEHNR, CDR2 FQNEAQ (reference sequence). The CDR3 sequence: CASSLAVTGYGYTF. The CDR3 coding sequence is TGTGCCAGCAGCTTAGCCGTGACAGGGTATGGCTACACCTTC.

The V and J genes are TRBV10-3 and TRBJ2-5, with a possible D match to TRBD1 (5 bases). Germline loops: CDR1 ENHRY, CDR2 SYGVKD. The CDR3 covers 13 residues. The V and J ends lost 6 bases and 3 bases respectively, with 11 bases between them. The CDR3 spells CAISNGAEETQYF. CDR3 DNA: TGTGCCATCAGCAATGGGGCAGAAGAGACCCAGTACTTC.

The chain couples TRBV5-8 to TRBJ1-2; no clear D. V gave up 4 bases and J gave up 0 bases, with 19 bases separating them. CDR3 length: 17 amino acids. Germline assignment: CDR1 SGHTS and CDR2 YDEGEE. CDR3 loop: CASSPRRSQSPNYGYTF. The CDR3 bases are TGTGCCAGCAGCCCTCGCCGATCACAGAGCCCTAACTATGGCTACACCTTC.

CDR3 nucleotide sequence: TGTGCCAGCTCACCTTCAGCGGGGGCCGGGGAGCTGTTTTTT. This sequence encodes CASSPSAGAGELFF. This sequence joins TRBV18 and TRBJ2-2; TRBD2 matches 8 bases. V shed 3 bases and J 6 bases; nucleotides not matched to a gene: 3. Germline lookup yields CDR1 KGHSH and CDR2 LQKENI. The CDR3 consists of 14 residues.

The rearrangement uses TRBV6-6 and TRBJ1-5; 7 bases map to TRBD1. Per the germline V gene, CDR1 is MNHNY and CDR2 is SVGAGI (reference sequence). This CDR3 is built from 15 residues. V lost 5 bases to trimming and J lost 4 bases; unmatched junction nucleotides: 8. This chain's CDR3 is CASSRPGQNNQPQHF. CDR3 DNA sequence: TGTGCCAGCAGTCGACCGGGACAGAATAATCAGCCCCAGCATTTT.

This clone was recorded a few times. This chain joins TRBV7-2 and TRBJ2-3; perhaps TRBD2 as D (6 bases). Germline V CDR1 and CDR2: SGHTA, FQGNSA. Trimming pared 1 base from V and 2 bases from J, leaving 7 bases between. This CDR3 region has 14 residues. CDR3 amino acids: CASSLGTTTDTQYF. The CDR3 nucleotides read TGTGCCAGCAGCTTAGGGACTACCACAGATACGCAGTATTTT.

Only a few counts were recorded for this clone. The V gene is TRBV5-1, the J gene TRBJ2-3; the match to TRBD2 covers 9 bases. There are 16 residues in the CDR3. The junction had 8 bases not matched to a gene; V was cut back by 4 bases and J by 2 bases. Germline CDR1 and CDR2: SGHRS and YFSETQ. The CDR3 DNA sequence: TGCGCCAGCAGCGTACGCGGGGGGGTTACCACAGATACGCAGTATTTT. Translating it yields CASSVRGGVTTDTQYF.

This clone was counted ten times or more. The V gene is TRBV5-1, the J gene TRBJ2-1; D possibly corresponds to TRBD1 (5 bases). V dropped 2 bases and J dropped 8 bases, with 20 bases sitting between them. Germline V gene lookup returns CDR1 SGHRS and CDR2 YFSETQ. This CDR3 is 16 amino acids long. CDR3 sequence: CASSFFSSGRVDEQFF. The CDR3 coding sequence is TGCGCCAGCAGCTTCTTCTCCTCGGGCAGGGTCGATGAGCAGTTCTTC.

This clone was detected only a few times. This rearrangement joins TRBV4-1 to TRBJ1-1; D possibly corresponds to TRBD1 (5 bases). Per the germline V gene, CDR1 is MGHRA and CDR2 is YSYEKL. V lost 1 base and J 3 bases, leaving 12 bases between the germline ends. The CDR3 totals 15 residues. DNA for the CDR3: TGCGCCAGCAGCCAAGGGCTGGGGGGGGACACTGAAGCTTTCTTT. It codes for CASSQGLGGDTEAFF.

V is TRBV5-3 and J is TRBJ1-3; TRBD1 might be the D (6 bases). TRBV5-3 has ORF status, its function being uncertain. V was shortened by 4 bases and J by 0 bases, with 23 bases between the two germline ends. The CDR3 is made up of 19 amino acids. In DNA form, the CDR3 reads TGTGCCAGAAGCGACGGTGGGACACAACTTGGAGACTCTGGAAACACCATATATTTT. Amino acid sequence: CARSDGGTQLGDSGNTIYF.

This clone was recorded a few times. CDR3 nucleotide sequence: TGTGCCAGCAGCTATACAACTAATGAAAAACTGTTTTTT. Translation: CASSYTTNEKLFF. The V call is TRBV6-5, the J call TRBJ1-4; D unresolved. The germline V gene encodes CDR1 MNHEY and CDR2 SVGAGI. The CDR3 has 13 amino acids. V lost 6 bases to trimming and J lost 0 bases, with 5 bases between them.

This clone was seen a single time. The sample carries other DNA sequences with the same CDR3. The chain's CDR3 is CASSFRGGTEAFF. The CDR3 coding sequence is TGTGCCAGCAGCTTTAGGGGGGGTACTGAAGCTTTCTTT. V usage is TRBV11-3 and J usage is TRBJ1-1, with TRBD1 as a possible D gene (6 bases). With 3 bases removed from V and 5 bases from J, the gap between germline ends came to 10 bases. The germline V gene encodes CDR1 SGHNT and CDR2 YENEEA. CDR3 size: 13 residues.

This chain joins TRBV5-1 and TRBJ1-3; 9 bases are shared with TRBD1. The length of the CDR3 is 18 residues. Germline assignment: CDR1 SGHRS and CDR2 YFSETQ. The junction had 7 bases not matched to a gene; V was cut back by 0 bases and J by 0 bases. This CDR3 reads CASSLGQQGALSGNTIYF. In DNA, the CDR3 is TGCGCCAGCAGCTTGGGCCAACAGGGGGCTCTCTCTGGAAACACCATATATTTT.

The chain combines TRBV5-1 with TRBJ2-1; unclear D gene. The CDR3 extends over 15 amino acids. Trimming cost V 0 bases and J 0 bases, with 7 bases left between them. CDR1 and CDR2 from the germline V gene are SGHRS and YFSETQ. CDR3 nucleotide sequence: TGCGCCAGCAGCTTGGGAGGTTACTCCTACAATGAGCAGTTCTTC. Translating gives CASSLGGYSYNEQFF.

The table lists this clone with a count of one. This chain joins TRBV20-1 and TRBJ2-1; TRBD2 matches at 11 bases. The CDR3 sequence is 13 residues long. Trimming took 3 bases from V and 13 from J; bases not matched to a gene: 8. CDR1 and CDR2 (germline): DFQATT, SNEGSKA (reference sequence). The CDR3 reads CSASSGTSGSQFF. The CDR3 DNA sequence: TGCAGTGCTAGTAGCGGGACTAGCGGTAGCCAGTTCTTC.

The gene calls are TRBV4-1 and TRBJ1-5; a weak D match, TRBD1 (5 bases). Germline V gene data show CDR1 as MGHRA and CDR2 as YSYEKL. V was trimmed by 2 bases and J by 0 bases, leaving 11 bases between them. This CDR3 comprises 16 residues. CDR3 sequence: CASSQLGLGSNQPQHF. CDR3 sequence (DNA): TGCGCCAGCAGCCAACTGGGACTCGGTAGCAATCAGCCCCAGCATTTT.

The chain recombines TRBV18 with TRBJ2-4; unclear D gene. Deletions cut 4 bases from V and 0 bases from J, with 16 bases between. CDR3 length equals 17 residues. Germline loops: CDR1 KGHSH, CDR2 LQKENI. The chain's CDR3 is CASSLTPRVLAKNIQYF. CDR3 sequence (DNA): TGTGCCAGCTCACTAACGCCTCGGGTTCTAGCCAAAAACATTCAGTACTTC.

This clone was seen just once. The chain couples TRBV30 to TRBJ1-4; D remains unclear. Germline V gene sequence: CDR1 GTSNPN, CDR2 SVGIG (reference sequence). V lost 4 bases and J 10 bases, leaving 10 bases between the germline ends. This CDR3 region has 11 residues. The CDR3 is CAWNSGGKLFF. The CDR3 nucleotides are TGTGCCTGGAATTCGGGTGGAAAACTGTTTTTT.

In this sample, this clone turned up a few times. This chain connects TRBV2 to TRBJ1-5, with unresolved D. The CDR3 has 16 residues. Trimming took off 3 bases at V and 0 bases at J, with 12 bases between the two ends. The germline V gene has CDR1 SNHLY and CDR2 FYNNEI. CDR3: CASSERDKYSNQPQHF. The CDR3 bases are TGTGCCAGCAGTGAGCGGGATAAGTATAGCAATCAGCCCCAGCATTTT.

This clone was seen once. V is TRBV25-1 and J is TRBJ2-2; 8 nucleotides line up with TRBD2. Trimming took 5 bases from V and 6 from J; bases not matched to a gene: 5. The CDR3 is 14 amino acids. Looked up from germline, CDR1 is MGHDK and CDR2 is SYGVNS. CDR3 residues: CASSHGGGSGELFF. CDR3 coding DNA: TGTGCCAGCAGTCACGGGGGGGGCTCCGGGGAGCTGTTTTTT.

This clone came up a few times. The gene calls are TRBV5-1 and TRBJ2-5; 7 positions agree with TRBD1. CDR3 size: 15 residues. V lost 7 bases and J lost 2; bases outside the gene matches: 11. Germline CDR1 is SGHRS and CDR2 is YFSETQ. As DNA, the CDR3 is TGCGCCAGCTACGACAGGGTTTTGGGACAAGAGACCCAGTACTTC. Encoded protein: CASYDRVLGQETQYF.

The V and J genes are TRBV5-1 and TRBJ1-1; possibly TRBD1 for D (6 bases). The CDR3 loop spans 17 amino acids. Germline CDR1 SGHRS, CDR2 YFSETQ. V gave up 4 bases and J gave up 0 bases, with 19 bases separating them. The CDR3 DNA is TGCGCCAGCAGCAGAGGGACACCGGAACTTATGAACACTGAAGCTTTCTTT. This sequence encodes CASSRGTPELMNTEAFF.

This clone has more than one count but fewer than ten. The J gene is TRBJ2-2, the V gene TRBV28; unclear D gene. This CDR3 comprises 13 residues. V lost 7 bases and J lost 3, with 9 bases in between. Germline lookup yields CDR1 MDHEN and CDR2 SYDVKM. Written as DNA, the CDR3 is TGTGCCAGCACTGACGGGTACACCGGGGAGCTGTTTTTT. This encodes CASTDGYTGELFF.

The chain recombines TRBV30 with TRBJ1-6; 9 positions match TRBD1. Germline V lookup: CDR1 GTSNPN, CDR2 SVGIG (reference sequence). The CDR3 covers 13 residues. J gave up 9 bases and V 5 bases, and 5 bases lay outside the gene matches. The CDR3 nucleotides are TGTGCCTGGGTAACAGGGGGCGGTTCACCCCTCCACTTT. Translated: CAWVTGGGSPLHF.

In its sample, this clone was seen a few times. V gene TRBV27 combines with J gene TRBJ2-7; D uncertain. V was pared by 6 bases and J by 0 bases, with 9 bases between. The CDR3 runs to 13 residues. Germline-derived CDR1 and CDR2 are MNHEY and SMNVEV (reference sequence). In DNA form, the CDR3 reads TGTGCCAGCAGCGATATAGTCTCCTACGAGCAGTACTTC. This translates into CASSDIVSYEQYF.

The chain joins TRBV3-1 (or the pseudogene TRBV3-2) to TRBJ2-5, with 9 bases matching TRBD2. This CDR3 spans 13 amino acids. The germline gives CDR1 LGHDT, CDR2 YNNKEL (reference sequence). V dropped 5 bases and J dropped 6; count of bases not matched to a gene: 4. The CDR3 sequence: CASSVGLAQTQYF. The CDR3 DNA is TGTGCCAGCAGCGTGGGACTAGCCCAGACCCAGTACTTC.

This chain links TRBV18 with TRBJ2-3; 11 bases are a match to TRBD2. The CDR3 contains 16 residues. The germline V gene encodes CDR1 KGHSH and CDR2 LQKENI. Trimming at V came to 5 bases and at J to 5 bases, leaving 9 bases not matched to a gene. The CDR3 DNA sequence: TGTGCCAGCTCAGCCGGTAGCGGGGGGGCCGGAGATACGCAGTATTTT. Translating it yields CASSAGSGGAGDTQYF.